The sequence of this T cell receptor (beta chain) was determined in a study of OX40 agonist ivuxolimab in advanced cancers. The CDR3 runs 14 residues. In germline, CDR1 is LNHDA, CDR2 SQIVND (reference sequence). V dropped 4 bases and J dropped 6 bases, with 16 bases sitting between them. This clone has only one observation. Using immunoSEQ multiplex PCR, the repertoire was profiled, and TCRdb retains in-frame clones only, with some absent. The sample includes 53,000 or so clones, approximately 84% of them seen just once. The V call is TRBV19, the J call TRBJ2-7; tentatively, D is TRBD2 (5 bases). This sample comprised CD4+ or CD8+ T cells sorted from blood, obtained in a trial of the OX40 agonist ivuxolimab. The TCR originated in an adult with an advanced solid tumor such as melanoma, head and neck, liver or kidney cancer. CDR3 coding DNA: TGTGCCAGTAGTAATGACGGCGCTGGGAGCGAGCAGTACTTC. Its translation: CASSNDGAGSEQYF.